This record concerns one TCR beta chain sequence. Sequencing was performed with immunoSEQ multiplex PCR; in TCRdb, only in-frame clones are kept and a portion is missing. The sample holds thousands of clones, around 91% seen once. This record comes from a study of blood T cell repertoires in COVID-19. Whole-study context: Sites in the United States, Italy and Spain provided acute and convalescent COVID-19 samples. T cells, B-cell-depleted T cells, or PBMCs provided the cDNA or gDNA that served as material.

Germline lookup yields CDR1 SGHTA and CDR2 FQGTGA. The CDR3 runs to 15 residues. V lost 2 bases and J lost 4; bases outside the gene matches: 4. Input material: peripheral blood. The gene calls are TRBV7-3 and TRBJ2-2; TRBD1 matches at 7 bases. The TCR comes from a man older than 75 with active COVID-19. CDR3 region: CASSLEGAVTGELFF. CDR3 bases: TGTGCCAGCAGCTTAGAGGGGGCGGTCACCGGGGAGCTGTTTTTT.